The sequence of this T cell receptor beta chain was determined in a study of Ad26.COV2.S vaccination and SARS-CoV-2 variants. Study-wide background: The study gave Ad26.COV2.S intramuscularly, once or twice 56 days apart. Study-level results: Reports say spike-specific CD8+ and CD4+ T cell responses covered substantial breadth after vaccination. Analyses of TCR breadth and depth may have underestimated total T cell responses.

This CDR3 region has 11 residues. Trimming shortened V by 0 bases and J by 7 bases, and 3 bases separated the two germline ends. The V gene's germline CDR1 is LGHDT and CDR2 YNNKEL (reference sequence). This clone was picked up a small number of times. Its antigen is undetermined. Treatment denoted: roughly 20 received Ad26.COV2.S at low or high dose, single or two shots; roughly 5 received placebo; per-sample allocation not given. All samples were drawn on day 63, counting from the first vaccine or placebo injection. Some clones are missing from TCRdb's copy, which holds only in-frame ones; the method was immunoSEQ multiplex PCR. The data hold over 300,000 clones, with under 90% observed a single time.

Here the sequenced sample was peripheral blood, taken in a trial of Ad26.COV2.S vaccine versus placebo. This chain connects TRBV3-1 (or the pseudogene TRBV3-2) to TRBJ2-5; D not certain. This TCR derives from a person aged 18-65 years who received the Ad26.COV2.S COVID-19 vaccine or a placebo. DNA for the CDR3: TGTGCCAGCAGCCAAGAGCGGACCCAGTACTTC. Protein: CASSQERTQYF.